A selection of T cell receptor beta chains follows, all from one sample in a study of T cell changes during pregnancy in multiple sclerosis. The repertoire was sequenced with immunoSEQ multiplex PCR; TCRdb's copy has only in-frame clones and lacks some. The sample shows 37,000 or so clones, about 88% of them seen only once. The sequencing used CD4+ T cells from peripheral blood mononuclear cells, collected before pregnancy. The receptor source for this set is a female donor with multiple sclerosis, enrolled in a pregnancy study. The CDR3 runs from the conserved cysteine through the conserved F or W. D genes are given only for firm matches. Only some rows state a clone size, as once, few, many or a class for expanded clones.

CASSQYRGLSMNTEAFF,TGTGCCAGCAGCCAGTACAGGGGGCTGAGCATGAACACTGAAGCTTTCTTT,TRBJ1-1,TRBV4-2,17,NA,TRBD1
CASSLDRGNTIYF,TGTGCCAGCAGCTTAGACAGGGGAAACACCATATATTTT,TRBJ1-3,TRBV7-9,13,NA,NA
CASAGTSYEQYF,TGTGCCAGCGCCGGGACTTCTTACGAGCAGTACTTC,TRBJ2-7,TRBV6-1,12,NA,NA
CASGGAGGRSYEQYF,TGTGCCAGCGGGGGAGCGGGAGGGCGGAGCTACGAGCAGTACTTC,TRBJ2-7,TRBV28,15,NA,TRBD2
CASSAGDRAVTEAFF,TGTGCCAGCAGCGCAGGGGACAGGGCGGTCACTGAAGCTTTCTTT,TRBJ1-1,TRBV5-4,15,NA,TRBD1
CASSRGAGELFF,TGTGCTAGCAGCCGGGGGGCCGGGGAGCTGTTTTTT,TRBJ2-2,TRBV7-7,12,NA,TRBD2
CASGLSDSNTGELFF,TGCGCCAGCGGGCTATCGGACTCGAACACCGGGGAGCTGTTTTTT,TRBJ2-2,TRBV5-1,15,NA,NA
CAWTPGQGAFF,TGTGCCTGGACTCCGGGACAGGGAGCTTTCTTT,TRBJ1-1,TRBV30,11,few,TRBD1
CASSELAGAYNEQFF,TGTGCCAGCAGTGAGCTAGCGGGGGCCTACAATGAGCAGTTCTTC,TRBJ2-1,TRBV6-1,15,NA,TRBD2
CASSLSGGITQYF,TGTGCCAGCAGTTTAAGCGGTGGGATAACGCAGTATTTT,TRBJ2-3,TRBV28,13,NA,NA
CACSGAYEQYF,TGTGCCTGTAGCGGCGCCTACGAGCAGTACTTC,TRBJ2-7,TRBV30,11,NA,NA
CASSGTGGRPQHF,TGTGCCAGTAGTGGTACAGGGGGACGACCCCAGCATTTT,TRBJ1-5,TRBV19,13,NA,TRBD1
CASAGTSGLGYNEQFF,TGCGCCAGCGCCGGGACTAGCGGGTTGGGATACAATGAGCAGTTCTTC,TRBJ2-1,TRBV10-1,16,NA,TRBD2
CASSPGTSGSQETQYF,TGTGCCAGCAGCCCCGGGACTAGCGGGTCTCAAGAGACCCAGTACTTC,TRBJ2-5,TRBV5-4,16,NA,TRBD2
CASRPTAQETQYF,TGTGCCAGCAGACCCACAGCCCAAGAGACCCAGTACTTC,TRBJ2-5,TRBV6-5,13,NA,NA
CASSDQGGAADTQYF,TGTGCCAGCAGTGACCAAGGGGGCGCGGCAGATACGCAGTATTTT,TRBJ2-3,TRBV6-4,15,medium-sized,TRBD1
CASSAFPEIKTDTQYF,TGTGCCAGCAGCGCCTTCCCCGAGATTAAGACAGATACGCAGTATTTT,TRBJ2-3,TRBV7-2,16,NA,NA
CASSTAGLGETQYF,TGTGCCAGTAGTACCGCAGGGCTGGGAGAGACCCAGTACTTC,TRBJ2-5,TRBV19,14,NA,NA
CASSPGRVDQPQHF,TGTGCCAGCAGCCCTGGCAGGGTGGATCAGCCCCAGCATTTT,TRBJ1-5,TRBV6-1,14,NA,NA
CASSWMRAGTGELFF,TGCGCCAGCAGCTGGATGAGGGCGGGCACCGGGGAGCTGTTTTTT,TRBJ2-2,TRBV5-1,15,NA,NA
CSVETGGGPPLYGYTF,TGCAGCGTTGAGACAGGGGGCGGCCCTCCACTCTATGGCTACACCTTC,TRBJ1-2,TRBV29-1,16,NA,TRBD1
CASSLSGNGADTQYF,TGCGCCAGCAGCTTGTCGGGGAATGGCGCAGATACGCAGTATTTT,TRBJ2-3,TRBV5-1,15,few,NA
CARRASGRGNSQETQYF,TGTGCCAGGAGAGCTAGCGGGAGGGGGAACTCTCAAGAGACCCAGTACTTC,TRBJ2-5,TRBV2,17,NA,TRBD2
CASSEEAAGAYNEQFF,TGCGCCAGCAGTGAGGAAGCGGCCGGCGCCTACAATGAGCAGTTCTTC,TRBJ2-1,TRBV10-2,16,NA,NA
CASSQLAVNEQFF,TGTGCCAGCAGCCAATTAGCGGTGAATGAGCAGTTCTTC,TRBJ2-1,TRBV11-3,13,NA,NA
CAWSVGARSYGYTF,TGTGCCTGGAGTGTAGGTGCGAGGAGCTATGGCTACACCTTC,TRBJ1-2,TRBV30,14,NA,NA
CASRRQGATNEKLFF,TGTGCCAGCAGAAGACAGGGCGCAACTAATGAAAAACTGTTTTTT,TRBJ1-4,TRBV6-1,15,once,TRBD1
CASSADRGETQYF,TGTGCCAGCAGTGCGGACAGGGGCGAGACCCAGTACTTC,TRBJ2-5,TRBV25-1,13,NA,TRBD1
CASSTGLAGNNEQFF,TGTGCCAGCAGCACGGGACTAGCGGGAAACAATGAGCAGTTCTTC,TRBJ2-1,TRBV7-9,15,NA,TRBD2